The rows below give T cell receptor beta chains drawn from one sample of a study of OX40 agonist ivuxolimab in advanced cancers. Sequencing used immunoSEQ multiplex PCR; TCRdb keeps in-frame clones, though not all of them. The sample has 65,000 to 85,000 clones; 85% to 90% are singletons. This specimen was CD4+ or CD8+ T cells sorted from blood, taken in a trial of the OX40 agonist ivuxolimab. These TCRs come from an adult with an advanced solid tumor such as melanoma, head and neck, liver or kidney cancer. The conserved cysteine and the conserved F or W are not part of the CDR3 here.

v_call,j_call,cdr3_aa
TRBV2,TRBJ2-7,ASLEKGGPKQY
TRBV5-1,TRBJ1-1,ASSLDRFTEAF
TRBV6-5,TRBJ1-4,ATGLGGEKLF
TRBV19,TRBJ2-1,ASEMLFRTGDYNEQF
TRBV14,TRBJ2-1,ASSQDPGGRTYNEQF
TRBV5-6,TRBJ1-5,ASSPRQGRNQPQH
TRBV7-2,TRBJ2-6,ASSLAPMLSGANVLT
TRBV10-3,TRBJ1-5,AISVTGLTNQPQH
TRBV4-3,TRBJ2-3,ASSQDPVTGTASTDTQY
TRBV27,TRBJ2-1,ASSLYSLAPSSYNEQF
TRBV5-4,TRBJ1-1,ASSRTESYTEAF
TRBV4-2,TRBJ2-3,ASSQGLGLATDTQY
TRBV6-6,TRBJ1-6,ASSEAYSPLH
TRBV5-1,TRBJ1-4,ASSLGGIPGEKLF
TRBV27,TRBJ2-3,ASGTGDGDTQY
TRBV18,TRBJ2-7,ASSPGRQSTYEQY